This T cell receptor beta chain was recorded in a study of identical twins. MiXCR was run by TCRdb on the 5' RACE reads, yielding one entry per CDR3 protein. The sample records 650,000 to 750,000 distinct CDR3 sequences, around 21% being singletons. CDR3 size: 13 residues. V trimming: 8 bases; J trimming: 2 bases; junction bases outside the gene matches: 7. Germline CDR1 is SQVTM and CDR2 is ANQGSEA. This clonotype has more than one count but fewer than ten. These data were also reused for a study on T cells expressing NK-cell markers.

The chain recombines TRBV29-1 with TRBJ2-5, with TRBD1 matching 8 bases. Sequencing input: PBMCs. The TCR was taken from a woman aged 18 to 35 in good health. CDR3 nucleotides: TGCAGCACGAGACAGGGGTTTCAAGAGACCCAGTACTTC. Translating it yields CSTRQGFQETQYF. The variable domain in full, with the rest retrieved from reference TRBV29-1 and TRBJ2-5, is SAVISQKPSRDICQRGTSLTIQCQVDSQVTMMFWYRQQPGQSLTLIATANQGSEATYESGFVIDKFPISRPNLTFSTLTVSNMSPEDSSIYLCSTRQGFQETQYFGPGTRLLVL.